This TCR beta chain was obtained from a study of blood T cell repertoires in COVID-19. About the research overall: Samples taken during acute and convalescent COVID-19 were collected in the United States, Italy and Spain. Sources were T cells, B-cell-depleted T cells, or PBMCs; the material itself was cDNA or gDNA.

This CDR3 has 15 amino acids. CDR1 SEHNR and CDR2 FQNEAQ come from the germline V gene (reference sequence). V shed 5 bases and J 4 bases; nucleotides not matched to a gene: 1. TCRdb's table, derived via immunoSEQ multiplex PCR, lists solely in-frame clones and lacks some. The sample gives roughly 80,000 clones, 88% of which show up once; 5% to 6.5% is in the top ten. In its sample, this clone was seen once. The chain carries TRBV7-9 and TRBJ2-1, with 14 positions matching TRBD2. Sequenced: peripheral blood. This receptor was identified in a man aged 45-65 years with active COVID-19. The CDR3 loop is CASSRLAGGYNEQFF. The DNA for the CDR3 is TGTGCCAGCAGCCGACTAGCGGGGGGGTACAATGAGCAGTTCTTC.